This TCR beta chain came from a study of cytomegalovirus exposure and HLA in healthy donors. Overall study: The approximately 120 validation repertoires used the same platform as the 666 first-cohort repertoires, a later analysis reported.

V lost 2 bases to trimming and J lost 2 bases; unmatched junction nucleotides: 1. Germline CDR1 is SGHTS and CDR2 is YDEGEE. This CDR3 is 15 amino acids long. The method was immunoSEQ multiplex PCR; TCRdb's version includes in-frame clones alone and lacks a portion of them. The sample yields about 280,000 clones, roughly 85% seen once. This receptor was obtained from a woman under 30 in good health and CMV-seronegative. The chain employs TRBV5-8 and TRBJ2-6; 7 bases map to TRBD1. The specimen was PBMCs. The CDR3 DNA is TGTGCCAGCAGCTTTGACAGGGCTGGGGCCAACGTCCTGACTTTC. Its protein product is CASSFDRAGANVLTF.